The next 23 T cell receptor beta chains were all read from a single sample in a study of cytomegalovirus exposure and HLA in healthy donors. The table came from immunoSEQ multiplex PCR; TCRdb's copy has only in-frame clones and leaves some out. Altogether 330,000 or so clones are present, 75% to 90% being singletons, with the ten largest covering around 0.8%. Sequencing used PBMCs. The source of these receptors is a woman aged 18 to 35 in good health and CMV-seronegative.

The chain couples TRBV19 to TRBJ1-1; D may be TRBD1 (5 bases). Per the germline V gene, CDR1 is LNHDA and CDR2 is SQIVND (reference sequence). This CDR3 spans 14 amino acids. The V gene lost 6 bases and the J gene lost 0 bases, with 11 bases spanning the gap. The CDR3 region is CASRLTAMNTEAFF. DNA of the CDR3: TGTGCCAGTAGACTGACAGCGATGAACACTGAAGCTTTCTTT.

The chain employs TRBV13 and TRBJ2-7, with D possibly TRBD1 on 6 matching bases. V shed 5 bases and J shed 1 base, with 15 bases lying between them. The CDR3 is made up of 15 amino acids. Germline assignment: CDR1 PRHDT and CDR2 FYEKMQ (reference sequence). CDR3 region: CASSNREFLSYEQYF. The CDR3 DNA follows: TGTGCCAGCAGCAACAGGGAATTCCTATCCTACGAGCAGTACTTC.

The chain is built from TRBV5-1 and TRBJ1-2, with D perhaps TRBD1 (6 bases). The CDR3 sequence is 14 residues long. Trimming stripped 3 bases from V and 7 bases from J, with 16 bases between. The germline gives CDR1 SGHRS, CDR2 YFSETQ. The CDR3 sequence: CASSSNRDRSGYTF. The CDR3 coding sequence is TGCGCCAGCAGCTCCAACAGGGATCGGAGTGGCTACACCTTC.

V and J are TRBV9 and TRBJ2-7; no reliable D call. This CDR3 comprises 14 residues. Trimming shortened V by 0 bases and J by 3 bases, and 10 bases separated the two germline ends. Germline-derived CDR1 and CDR2 are SGDLS and YYNGEE. CDR3 sequence (DNA): TGTGCCAGCAGCGTAGATAACCAGATCTACGAGCAGTACTTC. Translation gives CASSVDNQIYEQYF.

The chain links TRBV7-6 to TRBJ2-7, with TRBD2 matching 11 bases. Germline CDR1 and CDR2: SGHVS and FNYEAQ. With V trimmed by 5 bases and J by 9 bases, 6 bases remained unmatched. The CDR3 extends over 13 amino acids. CDR3 protein: CASSLTSGAWQYF. Here the CDR3 DNA reads TGTGCCAGCAGCCTGACTAGCGGGGCCTGGCAGTACTTC.

CDR3 amino acids: CASSASLWQGASGANVLTF. CDR3 in DNA: TGTGCCAGCAGTGCGTCGCTTTGGCAGGGGGCCTCTGGGGCCAACGTCCTGACTTTC. The chain employs TRBV27 and TRBJ2-6, with 8 bases lining up with TRBD1. The V gene's germline CDR1 is MNHEY and CDR2 SMNVEV (reference sequence). The length of the CDR3 is 19 residues. The trim removed 5 bases at V and 0 bases at J, leaving 12 bases unmatched.

The V call is TRBV5-1, the J call TRBJ2-1, with 13 bases matching TRBD2. The CDR3 length is 15 residues. Germline loops: CDR1 SGHRS, CDR2 YFSETQ. V shed 4 bases, J shed 8 bases, and the junction held 6 bases outside the gene matches. The CDR3, as DNA: TGCGCCAGCAGCCCCGGGACTAGCGGGATCCATGAGCAGTTCTTC. This gives the protein CASSPGTSGIHEQFF. Full variable domain (rest looked up from reference TRBV5-1 and TRBJ2-1): KAGVTQTPRYLIKTRGQQVTLSCSPISGHRSVSWYQQTPGQGLQFLFEYFSETQRNKGNFPGRFSGRQFSNSRSEMNVSTLELGDSALYLCASSPGTSGIHEQFFGPGTRLTVL.

This clone has only a few counts. Other DNA sequences in this specimen translate into the identical CDR3. The chain combines TRBV5-1 with TRBJ2-7, with a weak D call TRBD2 (5 bases). V lost 1 base and J 3 bases, leaving 11 bases between the germline ends. The germline V gene has CDR1 SGHRS and CDR2 YFSETQ. There are 14 residues in the CDR3. This chain's CDR3 is CASSLTSGNYEQYF. The CDR3 bases are TGCGCCAGCAGCTTGACTAGTGGGAACTACGAGCAGTACTTC.

This chain links TRBV5-1 with TRBJ1-2; 7 bases match TRBD1. Trimming took 1 base from V and 0 from J; bases not matched to a gene: 0. Germline CDR1 reads SGHRS; CDR2 reads YFSETQ. CDR3 length: 14 residues. The CDR3 reads CASSLQGANYGYTF. The CDR3 DNA reads as TGCGCCAGCAGCTTGCAGGGGGCTAACTATGGCTACACCTTC.

The chain uses TRBV28 and TRBJ1-5; D might be TRBD1 (6 bases). Germline CDR1 reads MDHEN; CDR2 reads SYDVKM. Trimming removed 2 bases at V and 4 bases at J, with 21 bases between. The CDR3 is 18 amino acids. CDR3 DNA: TGTGCCAGCAGTTTAGGTCGGAGCTCCGGGACACCTAATCAGCCCCAGCATTTT. It is translated as CASSLGRSSGTPNQPQHF.

The V and J genes are TRBV18 and TRBJ1-1, with D hard to call. V gave up 1 base and J gave up 3 bases, with 9 bases separating them. The germline gives CDR1 KGHSH, CDR2 LQKENI. CDR3 length equals 14 residues. The CDR3 bases are TGTGCCAGCTCACCACAGGAGGGAGACACTGAAGCTTTCTTT. It specifies CASSPQEGDTEAFF.

The rearrangement joins TRBV27 to TRBJ2-7; 9 bases align to TRBD1. V shed 5 bases and J 4 bases; nucleotides not matched to a gene: 12. The CDR3 loop spans 16 amino acids. Looked up from germline, CDR1 is MNHEY and CDR2 is SMNVEV (reference sequence). The DNA for the CDR3 is TGTGCCAGCAGTCCACAGGGGACAGGGCTACTATACGAGCAGTACTTC. Translation: CASSPQGTGLLYEQYF.

This chain connects TRBV11-3 to TRBJ2-7; D not resolved. V was clipped by 3 bases and J by 6 bases, with 18 bases between them. Germline V gene data show CDR1 as SGHNT and CDR2 as YENEEA. The CDR3 has 15 amino acids. Written as DNA, the CDR3 is TGTGCCAGCAGCTTTAATAGTTTACCAACCGCCGAGCAGTACTTC. It codes for CASSFNSLPTAEQYF.

The gene calls are TRBV6-5 and TRBJ1-4, with D possibly matching TRBD1 (6 bases). Germline V gene lookup returns CDR1 MNHEY and CDR2 SVGAGI. Trimming left V 0 bases short and J 12 bases short, with 17 bases between. This CDR3 has 15 residues. CDR3 in amino acids: CASSYSTAGEHELFF. The DNA of the CDR3 is TGTGCCAGCAGTTACTCCACAGCAGGGGAGCATGAACTGTTTTTT.

This clone was recorded once. The chain carries TRBV19 and TRBJ1-2, with 8 bases aligning to TRBD1. The trim removed 4 bases at V and 6 bases at J, leaving 4 bases unmatched. Germline lookup yields CDR1 LNHDA and CDR2 SQIVND (reference sequence). The CDR3 is made up of 13 amino acids. The CDR3 here is CASSTGGADGYTF. Written as DNA, the CDR3 is TGTGCCAGTAGTACAGGGGGCGCGGATGGCTACACCTTC.

The rearrangement links TRBV7-2 to TRBJ2-1, with 8 positions matching TRBD2. The CDR3 length is 16 residues. Trimming took 0 bases from V and 4 from J; bases not matched to a gene: 5. Germline V gives CDR1 SGHTA, CDR2 FQGNSA. The DNA of the CDR3 is TGTGCCAGCAGCTTAGCGCTGGCTAGCGGGTACAATGAGCAGTTCTTC. Translating gives CASSLALASGYNEQFF.

CDR3 nucleotides: TGTGCCACCCGATTACGCCGGGAGGGACTAAACAATGAGCAGTTCTTC. Amino acids: CATRLRREGLNNEQFF. V usage is TRBV15 and J usage is TRBJ2-1, with 8 positions matching TRBD2. The length of the CDR3 is 16 residues. V shed 8 bases, J shed 5 bases, and the junction held 14 bases outside the gene matches. Germline V gene sequence: CDR1 LNHNV, CDR2 YYDKDF (reference sequence).

V is TRBV7-6 and J is TRBJ2-7; 8 nucleotides align to TRBD1. V shed 3 bases, J shed 4 bases, and the junction held 8 bases outside the gene matches. The CDR3 covers 15 residues. Germline V gene lookup returns CDR1 SGHVS and CDR2 FNYEAQ. The CDR3 here is CASSFEQGVWYEQYF. In nucleotides, the CDR3 is TGTGCCAGCAGCTTCGAACAGGGGGTTTGGTACGAGCAGTACTTC.

This chain connects TRBV11-2 to TRBJ2-7, with 8 bases aligning to TRBD2. From germline, CDR1 is SGHAT and CDR2 FQNNGV. The CDR3 spans 14 residues. The junction had 5 bases not matched to a gene; V was cut back by 5 bases and J by 2 bases. CDR3 coding DNA: TGTGCCAGCAGCCACGGGGGGGGTGCCTACGAGCAGTACTTC. It translates to CASSHGGGAYEQYF.

This clone was counted a single time. The CDR3 here is CATNYVLRLAGTASSYNEQFF. The DNA for the CDR3 is TGTGCCACTAACTACGTGCTTCGACTAGCGGGGACCGCTAGCTCCTACAATGAGCAGTTCTTC. The chain links TRBV28 to TRBJ2-1; the match to TRBD2 covers 11 bases. Germline lookup yields CDR1 MDHEN and CDR2 SYDVKM. The CDR3 has 21 amino acids. J lost 0 bases, V lost 10 bases, and 23 bases had no gene match.

The J gene is TRBJ2-1, the V gene TRBV6-4; the match to TRBD2 covers 10 bases. V was pared by 4 bases and J by 7 bases, with 10 bases of the junction left unmatched. The germline V gene encodes CDR1 MRHNA and CDR2 SNTAGT. The CDR3 runs 16 residues. Here the CDR3 DNA reads TGTGCCAGCAGTGCAGAAAGCGGGAGGGCCGCGAATGAGCAGTTCTTC. Its protein is CASSAESGRAANEQFF.

This clone was recorded once. This chain joins TRBV30 and TRBJ1-1; the D gene is possibly TRBD1 (6 bases). The CDR3 covers 17 residues. CDR1 is GTSNPN, CDR2 SVGIG, per germline (reference sequence). Trimming took off 4 bases at V and 3 bases at J, with 24 bases between the two ends. CDR3 DNA: TGTGCCTGGACCTCAAGGGGGAAGGGGATTTCGGACACTGAAGCTTTCTTT. It specifies CAWTSRGKGISDTEAFF.

In DNA form, the CDR3 reads TGTGCCATCAGTGGGGCAGGGGGCGCCGACAATGAGCAGTTCTTC. This translates into CAISGAGGADNEQFF. The chain recombines TRBV10-3 with TRBJ2-1; 8 bases line up with TRBD1. The CDR3 runs to 15 residues. Per germline, CDR1 ENHRY and CDR2 SYGVKD. The V segment lost 4 bases and the J segment 5 bases; nucleotides outside the gene matches: 7.